These T cell receptor beta chains were read from a single sample in a study of blood T cell repertoires in COVID-19. Method: immunoSEQ multiplex PCR; TCRdb's copy keeps in-frame clones and lacks some. This table has about 310,000 clones, approximately 86% appearing once. Sequencing used peripheral blood. Receptors were obtained from a man between 65 and 85 years old with acute or convalescent COVID-19. Both conserved end residues are part of each CDR3. D genes are given only for firm matches. The size field is filled for only some rows; it gives once, few, many or a size class.

d_gene,len,abundance,v_gene,j_gene,CDR3nt,CDR3aa
.,13,.,TRBV18,TRBJ1-1,TGTGCCAGCTCGACAGGCCTGAACACTGAAGCTTTCTTT,CASSTGLNTEAFF
TRBD1,12,.,TRBV12-5,TRBJ1-1,TGTGCTAGTGGTTTGGTAGGGGGCGAAGCTTTCTTT,CASGLVGGEAFF
TRBD1,14,.,TRBV2,TRBJ1-4,TGTGCCAGCAATGGACAGGGGACGTCTGAAAAACTGTTTTTT,CASNGQGTSEKLFF
TRBD2,14,.,TRBV6-5,TRBJ2-3,TGTGCCAGCAAGCCCGGACTAGCTACAAATACGCAGTATTTT,CASKPGLATNTQYF
.,15,few,TRBV18,TRBJ2-2,TGTGCCAGCTCACCACGGGGCACCTTAATGGGGGAGCTGTTTTTT,CASSPRGTLMGELFF
TRBD1,16,.,TRBV2,TRBJ1-2,TGTGCCAGCAGTGAAAGGGGCAGGGGGTCTGACTATGGCTACACCTTC,CASSERGRGSDYGYTF
TRBD2,14,.,TRBV7-9,TRBJ2-1,TGTGCCAGCAGCTTAACGGGCGGGAGGGATGAGCAGTTCTTC,CASSLTGGRDEQFF
.,14,few,TRBV10-3,TRBJ1-2,TGTGCCATCAGCCCGGTGGAGGGACACTATGGCTACACCTTC,CAISPVEGHYGYTF
TRBD2,17,.,TRBV4-3,TRBJ2-1,TGCGCCAGCAGCCAAGAAGTCCCCGGGAGGCCGAACAATGAGCAGTTCTTC,CASSQEVPGRPNNEQFF
TRBD1,11,.,TRBV20-1,TRBJ1-1,TGCAGTGCCACAGGGGGCCCCAGGGCTTTCTTT,CSATGGPRAFF
TRBD1,15,.,TRBV28,TRBJ1-3,TGTGCCAGCAGTCCGACAGGGGGATCTGGAAACACCATATATTTT,CASSPTGGSGNTIYF
.,17,.,TRBV4-3,TRBJ1-4,TGCGCCAGCAGCCAAGAAGGATTAGGGCAGGGGCTCGGAAAACTGTTTTTT,CASSQEGLGQGLGKLFF
.,14,.,TRBV6-6,TRBJ2-4,TGTGCCAGCACCGATGGAGGGCCCAAAAACATTCAGTACTTC,CASTDGGPKNIQYF
TRBD2,16,.,TRBV28,TRBJ2-5,TGTGCCAGCACCACAAGGGGAGCGGGGGGGCCAGAGACCCAGTACTTC,CASTTRGAGGPETQYF
TRBD1,12,.,TRBV28,TRBJ2-7,TGTGCCAGCAGGGACAGGACCTACGAGCAGTACTTC,CASRDRTYEQYF
.,18,once,TRBV11-2,TRBJ2-7,TGTGCCAGCAGCTTAGACACCGGACGAGCGGACGGTGGTTCCGAGCAGTACTTC,CASSLDTGRADGGSEQYF
TRBD1,15,.,TRBV29-1,TRBJ1-1,TGCAGCGTTGGGGATTCGGACAGGGGCTTTAATGAAGCTTTCTTT,CSVGDSDRGFNEAFF
.,17,once,TRBV30,TRBJ1-5,TGTGCCTGGAGCGCTACGAGGGCGGGGACGGCCAATCAGCCCCAGCATTTT,CAWSATRAGTANQPQHF
.,15,.,TRBV2,TRBJ1-5,TGTGCCAGCAGTGCCGGGACAAATAGCAATCAGCCCCAGCATTTT,CASSAGTNSNQPQHF
.,16,few,TRBV7-2,TRBJ1-6,TGTGCCAGCAGCTTATCCTCGAGCTCCTATAATTCACCCCTCCACTTT,CASSLSSSSYNSPLHF
.,15,few,TRBV28,TRBJ1-2,TGTGCCAGCAGTTTATGGCAGGAACTCAACTATGGCTACACCTTC,CASSLWQELNYGYTF
TRBD1,15,.,TRBV3-1/TRBV3-2,TRBJ2-1,TGTGCCAGCAGCCAAGGGGGCGGGACAGGGGGCCGGCAGTTCTTC,CASSQGGGTGGRQFF
TRBD1,15,many,TRBV5-1,TRBJ1-4,TGCGCCAGCTCCGATCCGGGACAGGGGGCTGAAAAACTGTTTTTT,CASSDPGQGAEKLFF
TRBD1,13,.,TRBV12-3/TRBV12-4,TRBJ1-2,TGTGCCAGCAGTTCCGGGACAGACTATGGCTACACCTTC,CASSSGTDYGYTF
TRBD2,15,.,TRBV30,TRBJ2-3,TGTGCCTGGAGTAGACTAGCGGATAGCACAGATACGCAGTATTTT,CAWSRLADSTDTQYF
.,15,.,TRBV6-5,TRBJ1-4,TGTGCCAGCAGTTACTCATCAGGTTTTGATGAAAAACTGTTTTTT,CASSYSSGFDEKLFF
.,19,.,TRBV21-1,TRBJ1-5,TGTGCCAGCAGCAGTTACGGACAGGGGATCCCTTATAGCAATCAGCCCCAGCATTTT,CASSSYGQGIPYSNQPQHF
.,16,.,TRBV5-4,TRBJ1-5,TGTGCCAGAATACGAAATTCAGGGGCGGGCAATCAGCCCCAGCATTTT,CARIRNSGAGNQPQHF
.,14,.,TRBV11-2,TRBJ2-7,TGTGCCAGCAGCGGGCTGGGGCGATCGGGCGAGCAGTACTTC,CASSGLGRSGEQYF
.,15,.,TRBV6-5,TRBJ2-1,TGTGCCAGCAGTTATTTGTTACAGCCCTTGGATGAGCAGTTCTTC,CASSYLLQPLDEQFF
TRBD1,13,.,TRBV29-1,TRBJ2-5,TGCAGCGTTGTGGGGACAGGGCAAGAGACCCAGTACTTC,CSVVGTGQETQYF
TRBD1,15,.,TRBV5-1,TRBJ2-2,TGCGCCAGCAGCCGTTCCGGGACAGAGACCGGGGAGCTGTTTTTT,CASSRSGTETGELFF
TRBD1,14,.,TRBV15,TRBJ2-7,TGTGCCACCAGCTCACGACAGGGGATCGACGAGCAGTACTTC,CATSSRQGIDEQYF
.,15,.,TRBV5-8,TRBJ1-3,TGTGCCAGCAGCTTTGAGCGGGAATCTGGAAACACCATATATTTT,CASSFERESGNTIYF
TRBD2,14,.,TRBV6-2/TRBV6-3,TRBJ2-7,TGTGCCAGCAGTTCTACTAGCGGGCGCTACGAGCAGTACTTC,CASSSTSGRYEQYF
.,14,.,TRBV4-1,TRBJ2-5,TGCGCCAGCAGCCGCCAACAGGGCCAGGAGACCCAGTACTTC,CASSRQQGQETQYF
TRBD1,16,.,TRBV7-2,TRBJ1-2,TGTGCCAGCAGCTTAGACTGGGGACAGGGGGCGACAGGCTACACCTTC,CASSLDWGQGATGYTF
.,13,.,TRBV6-1,TRBJ2-7,TGTGCCAGCAGTGATCCGGTTTCCTACGAGCAGTACTTC,CASSDPVSYEQYF
.,14,.,TRBV28,TRBJ1-2,TGTGCCAGCAGTTCGCTGGGGGCCGGCTATGGCTACACCTTC,CASSSLGAGYGYTF
TRBD1,13,.,TRBV6-5,TRBJ1-2,TGTGCCAGCAGTTACGCGGCAGGGGGCGGCTACACCTTC,CASSYAAGGGYTF
.,16,.,TRBV5-1,TRBJ1-1,TGCGCCAGCAGCTTGGCCGGGAGGGGGTTGACCACTGAAGCTTTCTTT,CASSLAGRGLTTEAFF
.,13,.,TRBV18,TRBJ2-7,TGTGCCAGCTCACCTTCCGGGGTATCCGAGCAGTACTTC,CASSPSGVSEQYF
TRBD2,16,.,TRBV5-1,TRBJ2-3,TGCGCCAGCAGCACCGGGACTAGCTTAACCACAGATACGCAGTATTTT,CASSTGTSLTTDTQYF
TRBD2,18,.,TRBV6-2/TRBV6-3,TRBJ2-1,TGTGCCAGCAGTTACCCCCCCGGACTAGCGGGGACCTACGGTGAGCAGTTCTTC,CASSYPPGLAGTYGEQFF
.,13,.,TRBV30,TRBJ1-5,TGTGCCTGGACCCGTTCTCTCAATCAGCCCCAGCATTTT,CAWTRSLNQPQHF